The 21 T cell receptor beta chains below all came from one sample that was sequenced in a study of persistence of HIV-infected CD4 T cells. This was the immunoSEQ version 4 assay in survey mode. Repertoires were generated with immunoSEQ multiplex PCR, while TCRdb's copy carries only in-frame clones and drops some. This sample has approximately 36,000 clones, with under 90% found just once. Antigens for these TCRs are unknown. Overlapping HIV-1 Gag 15-mer peptides at 0.95 to 1 ug per peptide per mL were used. CD40L-negative CD69-negative CD45RO-high memory CD4+ T cells were sorted as populations depleted of antigen-responding cells. This specimen was cultured CD4+ T cells from PBMCs, taken from a patient who received antiretroviral therapy. Receptor source: an adult with HIV. The donor label of this sample is uncertain.

V gene TRBV19 combines with J gene TRBJ2-7; 14 bases are a match to TRBD2. The CDR3 covers 18 residues. Trimming cost V 5 bases and J 6 bases; bases outside gene matches: 15. The germline V gene encodes CDR1 LNHDA and CDR2 SQIVND (reference sequence). In DNA form, the CDR3 reads TGTGCCAGTAGTCCAAGGACTAGCGGGGGGCACCGAGCAGCCGAGCAGTACTTC. Translation: CASSPRTSGGHRAAEQYF. The whole variable domain, filled in from reference TRBV19 and TRBJ2-7, reads DGGITQSPKYLFRKEGQNVTLSCEQNLNHDAMYWYRQDPGQGLRLIYYSQIVNDFQKGDIAEGYSVSREKKESFPLTVTSAQKNPTAFYLCASSPRTSGGHRAAEQYFGPGTRLTVT.

This chain joins TRBV19 and TRBJ2-3; maybe TRBD1 (5 bases). CDR1 is LNHDA, CDR2 SQIVND, per germline (reference sequence). The V and J ends lost 8 bases and 7 bases respectively, with 10 bases between them. This CDR3 spans 11 amino acids. CDR3 nucleotide sequence: TGTGCCAGTCACGACAGAAATACGCAGTATTTT. Translated: CASHDRNTQYF. Based on the CDR3 plus reference TRBV19 and TRBJ2-3, the full variable domain is DGGITQSPKYLFRKEGQNVTLSCEQNLNHDAMYWYRQDPGQGLRLIYYSQIVNDFQKGDIAEGYSVSREKKESFPLTVTSAQKNPTAFYLCASHDRNTQYFGPGTRLTVL.

This clone was observed a single time. The chain carries TRBV28 and TRBJ1-6, with D possibly TRBD1 on 5 matching bases. Between the trimmed V and J ends, which lost 7 bases and 9 bases, there was a span of 22 bases. The CDR3 contains 16 residues. Germline CDR1 MDHEN, CDR2 SYDVKM. CDR3 region: CASTTGGGFFGSPLHF. CDR3 DNA sequence: TGTGCCAGCACCACGGGTGGGGGTTTTTTTGGTTCACCCCTCCACTTT.

The chain carries TRBV7-2 and TRBJ1-1; the D gene is possibly TRBD1 (5 bases). Trimming took 6 bases from V and 1 from J, leaving 15 bases between them. Germline CDR1 and CDR2: SGHTA and FQGNSA. This CDR3 region has 15 residues. In nucleotides, the CDR3 is TGTGCCAGCAGGTATACCGGGACGGAGAACACTGAAGCTTTCTTT. It translates to CASRYTGTENTEAFF.

This sequence joins TRBV7-2 and TRBJ1-3; TRBD1 aligns across 7 bases. With 0 bases clipped from V and 2 bases from J, the junction kept 1 base outside the gene matches. The germline gives CDR1 SGHTA, CDR2 FQGNSA. This CDR3 has 15 residues. The CDR3 bases are TGTGCCAGCAGCTTAGCACAGGGGACTGGAAACACCATATATTTT. Its translation: CASSLAQGTGNTIYF. Complete variable domain (other parts from reference TRBV7-2 and TRBJ1-3): GAGVSQSPSNKVTEKGKDVELRCDPISGHTALYWYRQSLGQGLEFLIYFQGNSAPDKSGLPSDRFSAERTGGSVSTLTIQRTQQEDSAVYLCASSLAQGTGNTIYFGEGSWLTVV.

The chain uses TRBV5-4 and TRBJ2-7, with 12 bases identical to TRBD1. Trimming took 3 bases from V and 4 from J; bases not matched to a gene: 5. Germline V gene sequence: CDR1 SGHNT, CDR2 YYREEE (reference sequence). The CDR3 has 15 residues. The CDR3 protein is CASSSTGQGAYEQYF. CDR3 nucleotides: TGTGCCAGCAGCTCGACGGGACAGGGGGCTTACGAGCAGTACTTC.

The chain combines TRBV18 with TRBJ2-2; maybe TRBD1 (5 bases). V lost 1 base and J 2 bases, leaving 11 bases between the germline ends. CDR1 KGHSH and CDR2 LQKENI come from the germline V gene. This CDR3 region has 16 residues. The CDR3 DNA reads as TGTGCCAGCTCACCACAAGGGGCCCTTAACACCGGGGAGCTGTTTTTT. Its translation: CASSPQGALNTGELFF. Supplemented by reference TRBV18 and TRBJ2-2, the full variable domain reads NAGVMQNPRHLVRRRGQEARLRCSPMKGHSHVYWYRQLPEEGLKFMVYLQKENIIDESGMPKERFSAEFPKEGPSILRIQQVVRGDSAAYFCASSPQGALNTGELFFGEGSRLTVL.

The chain uses TRBV16 and TRBJ1-5; perhaps TRBD1 as D (6 bases). The CDR3 contains 19 residues. With 0 bases removed from V and 0 bases from J, the gap between germline ends came to 18 bases. Germline CDR1 KGHSY, CDR2 FQNENV. The CDR3 reads CASSQSRLGGIDSNQPQHF. In DNA form, the CDR3 reads TGTGCCAGCAGCCAATCGCGTCTAGGGGGGATAGATAGCAATCAGCCCCAGCATTTT.

This clone was seen a few times. V gene TRBV7-3 combines with J gene TRBJ2-3; no clear D gene. Germline V lookup: CDR1 SGHTA, CDR2 FQGTGA. Trimming removed 4 bases from V and 5 bases from J, with 10 bases in between. The CDR3 spans 13 residues. Written as DNA, the CDR3 is TGTGCCAGCAGCTCCATGGTTAAAGATACGCAGTATTTT. This encodes CASSSMVKDTQYF. Using reference TRBV7-3 and TRBJ2-3 for the parts outside the CDR3, the full variable domain is GAGVSQTPSNKVTEKGKYVELRCDPISGHTALYWYRQSLGQGPEFLIYFQGTGAADDSGLPNDRFFAVRPEGSVSTLKIQRTERGDSAVYLCASSSMVKDTQYFGPGTRLTVL.

V gene TRBV5-1 combines with J gene TRBJ2-1, with TRBD2 matching over 12 bases. CDR1 and CDR2 from the germline V gene are SGHRS and YFSETQ. V lost 4 bases, J lost 8 bases, and 13 bases stayed unmatched. The CDR3 runs to 17 residues. CDR3 bases: TGCGCCAGCAGCCCGTCTAGCGGGGGGGCCAGATGGGATGAGCAGTTCTTC. Its protein is CASSPSSGGARWDEQFF.

The chain joins TRBV6-5 to TRBJ1-1; 7 positions match TRBD1. This CDR3 comprises 13 residues. Germline V lookup: CDR1 MNHEY, CDR2 SVGAGI. The J segment lost 6 bases and the V segment lost 0 bases, leaving 1 base of the junction unmatched. The CDR3 nucleotides read TGTGCCAGCAGTTACTCAGGGGGCCCTGAAGCTTTCTTT. It codes for CASSYSGGPEAFF.

This rearrangement joins TRBV2 to TRBJ2-4, with 10 nucleotides matching TRBD2. Trimming took 6 bases from V and 8 from J; bases not matched to a gene: 13. Per the germline V gene, CDR1 is SNHLY and CDR2 is FYNNEI. The CDR3 is 16 residues long. The CDR3 DNA reads TGTGCCAGCAGCCCCTTGAGCGGGGGGGGCCTCGACATTCAGTACTTC. Translated: CASSPLSGGGLDIQYF. The full variable domain, in which reference TRBV2 and TRBJ2-4 provide the parts outside the CDR3, is EPEVTQTPSHQVTQMGQEVILRCVPISNHLYFYWYRQILGQKVEFLVSFYNNEISEKSEIFDDQFSVERPDGSNFTLKIRSTKLEDSAMYFCASSPLSGGGLDIQYFGAGTRLSVL.

The V call is TRBV12-5, the J call TRBJ2-1; the match to TRBD1 covers 7 bases. With 4 bases clipped from V and 0 bases from J, the junction kept 12 bases outside the gene matches. Germline assignment: CDR1 LGHNT and CDR2 FRNRAP. CDR3 length: 18 residues. The CDR3 loop is CASGSTSDRERSYNEQFF. The CDR3, as DNA: TGTGCTAGTGGTTCGACATCTGACAGGGAGCGCTCCTACAATGAGCAGTTCTTC.

The chain recombines TRBV19 with TRBJ2-7; 8 bases are a match to TRBD2. CDR1 is LNHDA, CDR2 SQIVND, per germline (reference sequence). J was trimmed by 4 bases and V by 4 bases; bases with no gene match: 9. The CDR3 totals 15 residues. CDR3 DNA: TGTGCCAGTAGTAAGCGGGAGCTGTCAAGATACGAGCAGTACTTC. Amino acids: CASSKRELSRYEQYF.

J is TRBJ2-5 and V is TRBV5-1, with TRBD2 as a possible D gene (5 bases). Trimming left V 4 bases short and J 4 bases short, with 17 bases between. Germline V gives CDR1 SGHRS, CDR2 YFSETQ. This CDR3 contains 15 residues. The CDR3: CASSPLGPNTETQYF. The CDR3 DNA is TGCGCCAGCAGCCCACTAGGACCTAATACAGAGACCCAGTACTTC.

V gene TRBV6-1 combines with J gene TRBJ2-1; 8 positions agree with TRBD1. The CDR3 loop spans 17 amino acids. With 2 bases clipped from V and 4 bases from J, the junction kept 10 bases outside the gene matches. CDR1 is MNHNS and CDR2 is SASEGT in the germline V gene. The CDR3 sequence is CASSEYGGQGLYNEQFF. Written as DNA, the CDR3 is TGTGCCAGCAGTGAATACGGCGGACAGGGACTTTACAATGAGCAGTTCTTC.

This chain uses TRBV2 with TRBJ2-3, with 10 bases fitting TRBD2. After removal of 6 bases from V and 0 bases from J, the junction contained 3 bases not matched to a gene. Germline loops: CDR1 SNHLY, CDR2 FYNNEI. CDR3 size: 15 residues. The chain's CDR3 is CASRYSGGSTDTQYF. CDR3 sequence (DNA): TGTGCCAGCAGGTATAGCGGGGGGAGCACAGATACGCAGTATTTT.

The J gene is TRBJ1-3, the V gene TRBV20-1; D gene unclear. Germline CDR1 is DFQATT and CDR2 is SNEGSKA (reference sequence). Trimming cost V 0 bases and J 8 bases, with 5 bases left between them. The CDR3 covers 11 residues. DNA of the CDR3: TGCAGTGCTAGAGATACGGACACCATATATTTT. Its protein is CSARDTDTIYF.

This chain uses TRBV5-1 with TRBJ2-3; D is perhaps TRBD2 (7 bases). Germline V gives CDR1 SGHRS, CDR2 YFSETQ. There are 18 residues in the CDR3. The ends were cut back, 0 bases at V and 1 base at J, with 18 bases in the middle. CDR3 protein: CASSLDPGGRTRTDTQYF. The CDR3 coding sequence is TGCGCCAGCAGCTTGGACCCGGGGGGCCGAACACGCACAGATACGCAGTATTTT. Full variable domain (rest looked up from reference TRBV5-1 and TRBJ2-3): KAGVTQTPRYLIKTRGQQVTLSCSPISGHRSVSWYQQTPGQGLQFLFEYFSETQRNKGNFPGRFSGRQFSNSRSEMNVSTLELGDSALYLCASSLDPGGRTRTDTQYFGPGTRLTVL.

The J gene is TRBJ2-3, the V gene TRBV11-1; 7 nucleotides line up with TRBD2. The germline V gene encodes CDR1 SGHAT and CDR2 FQDESV (reference sequence). The CDR3 runs to 16 residues. The J segment lost 0 bases and the V segment lost 4 bases, leaving 7 bases of the junction unmatched. The CDR3 bases are TGTGCCAGCAGCTCAAGACTAGCTCCTAGCACAGATACGCAGTATTTT. It encodes CASSSRLAPSTDTQYF. Based on the CDR3 plus reference TRBV11-1 and TRBJ2-3, the full variable domain is EAEVAQSPRYKITEKSQAVAFWCDPISGHATLYWYRQILGQGPELLVQFQDESVVDDSQLPKDRFSAERLKGVDSTLKIQPAELGDSAMYLCASSSRLAPSTDTQYFGPGTRLTVL.

The chain carries TRBV2 and TRBJ2-5; 8 bases are shared with TRBD2. CDR3 length: 15 amino acids. V was pared by 0 bases and J by 2 bases, with 2 bases of the junction left unmatched. CDR1 and CDR2 (germline): SNHLY, FYNNEI. This CDR3 reads CASSEARGGQETQYF. DNA of the CDR3: TGTGCCAGCAGTGAAGCTCGGGGGGGGCAAGAGACCCAGTACTTC.